This TCR beta chain came from a study of cytomegalovirus exposure and HLA in healthy donors. Germline V gene data show CDR1 as SGHTA and CDR2 as FQGNSA. CDR3 length: 14 amino acids. V dropped 8 bases and J dropped 2; count of bases not matched to a gene: 8. With 60 Vbeta and 13 Jbeta primers, the PCR was carried out. Data came from immunoSEQ multiplex PCR; TCRdb stores just in-frame clones and leaves some out. Counted here are tens of thousands of clones, under 80% occurring once; the ten biggest clones make up about 1.4%. This clone has only one observation. The sequencing input was PBMCs. This clonotype originated in a male donor in good health and CMV-seronegative. This chain uses TRBV7-2 with TRBJ2-7; 8 bases agree with TRBD2. The CDR3: CASSGRGLAYEQYF. CDR3 in DNA: TGTGCCAGCTCTGGGAGGGGACTAGCCTACGAGCAGTACTTC.